A single TCR beta chain is shown here with its context. This record belongs to a study of T cell responses to AZD1222 COVID-19 vaccine. Germline V gene lookup returns CDR1 SGHNT and CDR2 YYREEE (reference sequence). The CDR3 totals 13 residues. The germline V and J ends were trimmed by 5 bases and 4 bases, with 12 bases remaining between them. Pooling of second doses given at about 4 or about 12 weeks was done. Sequenced by immunoSEQ multiplex PCR; TCRdb stores in-frame clones only, minus some. Of 90,000 to 130,000 clones listed, 85% to 90% are singletons. This TCR was recovered from an adult who received the AZD1222 COVID-19 vaccine. J is TRBJ1-2 and V is TRBV5-4; D gene uncertain. The material sequenced was peripheral blood, taken 28 days after the second AZD1222 dose. CDR3 sequence reads: CASSQAGIYGYTF. The CDR3 DNA follows: TGTGCCAGCAGTCAAGCGGGGATCTATGGCTACACCTTC.